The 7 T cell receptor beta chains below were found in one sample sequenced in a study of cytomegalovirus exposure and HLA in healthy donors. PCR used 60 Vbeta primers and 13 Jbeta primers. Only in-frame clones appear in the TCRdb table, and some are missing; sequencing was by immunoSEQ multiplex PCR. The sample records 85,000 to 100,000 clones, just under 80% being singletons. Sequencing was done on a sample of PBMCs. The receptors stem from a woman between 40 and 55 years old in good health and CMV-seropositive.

CDR3 coding DNA: TGTGCCAGCAGCTTAACTACACTAACCTCCGGGGAGCTGTTTTTT. Translating gives CASSLTTLTSGELFF. J is TRBJ2-2 and V is TRBV7-2; D remains ambiguous. V was trimmed by 2 bases and J by 6 bases, leaving 13 bases between them. The CDR3 has 15 residues. Germline V gene sequence: CDR1 SGHTA, CDR2 FQGNSA. The variable domain in full, completed from reference TRBV7-2 and TRBJ2-2, reads GAGVSQSPSNKVTEKGKDVELRCDPISGHTALYWYRQSLGQGLEFLIYFQGNSAPDKSGLPSDRFSAERTGGSVSTLTIQRTQQEDSAVYLCASSLTTLTSGELFFGEGSRLTVL.

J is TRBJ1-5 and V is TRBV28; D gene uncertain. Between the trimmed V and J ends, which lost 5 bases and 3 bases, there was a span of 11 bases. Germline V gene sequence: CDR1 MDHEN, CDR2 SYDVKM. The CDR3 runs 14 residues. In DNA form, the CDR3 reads TGTGCCAGCAGTCAGAAGATGTACAATCAGCCCCAGCATTTT. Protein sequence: CASSQKMYNQPQHF.

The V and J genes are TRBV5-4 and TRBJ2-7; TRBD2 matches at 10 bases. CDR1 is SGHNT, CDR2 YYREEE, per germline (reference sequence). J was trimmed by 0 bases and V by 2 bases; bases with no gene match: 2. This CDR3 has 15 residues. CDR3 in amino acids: CASSLSGRASYEQYF. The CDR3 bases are TGTGCCAGCAGCTTAAGCGGGAGGGCCTCCTACGAGCAGTACTTC.

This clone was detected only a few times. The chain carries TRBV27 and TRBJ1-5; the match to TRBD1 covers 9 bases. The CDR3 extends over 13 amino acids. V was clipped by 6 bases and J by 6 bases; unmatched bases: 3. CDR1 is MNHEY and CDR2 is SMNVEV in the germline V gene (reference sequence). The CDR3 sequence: CASRGTGSQPQHF. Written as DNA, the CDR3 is TGTGCCAGCAGGGGGACAGGGAGTCAGCCCCAGCATTTT.

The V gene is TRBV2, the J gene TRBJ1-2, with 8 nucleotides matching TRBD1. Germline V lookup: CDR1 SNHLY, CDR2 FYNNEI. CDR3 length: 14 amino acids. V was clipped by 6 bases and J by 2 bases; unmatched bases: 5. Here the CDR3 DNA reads TGTGCCAGCAGGGGACAGGACGGGAACTATGGCTACACCTTC. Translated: CASRGQDGNYGYTF.

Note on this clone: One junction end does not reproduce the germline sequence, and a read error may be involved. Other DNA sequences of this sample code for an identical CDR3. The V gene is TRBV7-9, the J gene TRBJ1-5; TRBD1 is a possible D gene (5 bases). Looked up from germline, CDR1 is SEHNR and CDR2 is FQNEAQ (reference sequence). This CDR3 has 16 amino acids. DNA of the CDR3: TGTGCCAGCAGCTCCCAGCGGGGCAGTAGCAATCAGCCCCAGCACTTT. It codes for CASSSQRGSSNQPQHF. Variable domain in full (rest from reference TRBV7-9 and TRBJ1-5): DTGVSQNPRHKITKRGQNVTFRCDPISEHNRLYWYRQTLGQGPEFLTYFQNEAQLEKSRLLSDRFSAERPKGSFSTLEIQRTEQGDSAMYLCASSSQRGSSNQPQHFGDGTRLSIL.

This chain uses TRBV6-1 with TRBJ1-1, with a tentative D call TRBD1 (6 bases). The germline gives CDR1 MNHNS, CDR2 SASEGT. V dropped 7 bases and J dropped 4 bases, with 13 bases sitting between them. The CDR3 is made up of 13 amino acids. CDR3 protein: CASTEQGTTEAFF. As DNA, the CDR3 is TGTGCCAGCACAGAGCAGGGGACCACTGAAGCTTTCTTT.